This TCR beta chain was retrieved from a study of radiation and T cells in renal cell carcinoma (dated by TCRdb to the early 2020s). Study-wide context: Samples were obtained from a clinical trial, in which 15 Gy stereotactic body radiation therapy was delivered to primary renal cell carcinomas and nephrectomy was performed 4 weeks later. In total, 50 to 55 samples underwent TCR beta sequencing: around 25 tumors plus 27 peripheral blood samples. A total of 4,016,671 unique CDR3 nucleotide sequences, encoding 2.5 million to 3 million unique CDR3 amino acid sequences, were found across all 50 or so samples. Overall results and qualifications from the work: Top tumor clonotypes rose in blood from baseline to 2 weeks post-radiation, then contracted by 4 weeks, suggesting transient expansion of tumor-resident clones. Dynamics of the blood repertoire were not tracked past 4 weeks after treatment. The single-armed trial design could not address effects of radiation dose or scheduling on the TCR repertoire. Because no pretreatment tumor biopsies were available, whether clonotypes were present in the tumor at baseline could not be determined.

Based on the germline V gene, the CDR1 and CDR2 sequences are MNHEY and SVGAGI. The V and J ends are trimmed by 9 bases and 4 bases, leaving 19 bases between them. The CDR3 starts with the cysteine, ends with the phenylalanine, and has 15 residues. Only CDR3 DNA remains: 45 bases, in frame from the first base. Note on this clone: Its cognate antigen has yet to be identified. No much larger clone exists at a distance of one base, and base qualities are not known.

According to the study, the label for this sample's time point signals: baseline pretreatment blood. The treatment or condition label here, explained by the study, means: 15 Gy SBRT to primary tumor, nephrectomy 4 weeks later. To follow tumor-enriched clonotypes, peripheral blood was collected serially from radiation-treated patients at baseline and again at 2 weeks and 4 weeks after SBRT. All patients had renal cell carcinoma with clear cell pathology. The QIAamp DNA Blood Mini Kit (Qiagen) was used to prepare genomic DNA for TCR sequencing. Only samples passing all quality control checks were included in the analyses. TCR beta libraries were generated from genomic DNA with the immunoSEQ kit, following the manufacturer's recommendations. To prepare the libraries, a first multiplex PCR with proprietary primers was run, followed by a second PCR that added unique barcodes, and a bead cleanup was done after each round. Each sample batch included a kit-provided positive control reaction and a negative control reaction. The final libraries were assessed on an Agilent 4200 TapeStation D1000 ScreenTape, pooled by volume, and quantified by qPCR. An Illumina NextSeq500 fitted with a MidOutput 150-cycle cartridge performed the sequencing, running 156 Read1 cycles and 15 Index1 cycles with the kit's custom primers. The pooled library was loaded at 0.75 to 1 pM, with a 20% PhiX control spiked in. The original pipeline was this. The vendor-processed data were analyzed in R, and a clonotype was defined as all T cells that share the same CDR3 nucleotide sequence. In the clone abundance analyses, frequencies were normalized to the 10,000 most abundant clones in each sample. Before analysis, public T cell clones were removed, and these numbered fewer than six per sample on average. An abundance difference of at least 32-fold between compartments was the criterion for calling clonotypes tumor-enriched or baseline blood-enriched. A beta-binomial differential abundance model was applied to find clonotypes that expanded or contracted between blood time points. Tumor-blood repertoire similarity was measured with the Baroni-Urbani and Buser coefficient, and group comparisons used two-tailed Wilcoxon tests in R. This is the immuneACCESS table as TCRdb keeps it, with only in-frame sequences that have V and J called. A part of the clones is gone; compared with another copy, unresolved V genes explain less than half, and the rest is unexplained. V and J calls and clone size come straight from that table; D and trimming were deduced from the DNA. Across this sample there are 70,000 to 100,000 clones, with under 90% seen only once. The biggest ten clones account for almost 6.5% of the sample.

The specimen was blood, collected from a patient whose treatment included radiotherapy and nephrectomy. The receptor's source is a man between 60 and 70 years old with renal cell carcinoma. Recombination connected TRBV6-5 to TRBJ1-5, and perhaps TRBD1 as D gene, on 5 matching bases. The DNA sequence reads TGTGCCAGTGGGGGAGGGCAGGAGAGAAATCAGCCCCAGCATTTT. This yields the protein CASGGGQERNQPQHF.